The present T cell receptor beta chain was sequenced within a study of CD4+ T cells in melanoma. Study-level points and caveats: Diverse differentiation states were reported for melanoma neoantigen-specific CD4+ T cells. A reported correlation linked neoantigen-specific CD4+ T cells to CD8+, macrophage and B cell function.

Sequenced by immunoSEQ multiplex PCR; TCRdb stores in-frame clones only, minus some. Found here are 140,000 or so clones, around 90% of them singletons; the top ten hold roughly 1.4%. The CDR3 contains 15 residues. The germline CDR1 and CDR2 sequences are MNHEY and SVGAGI. V lost 5 bases and J lost 3, with 14 bases in between. On this clone itself: Its specificity is unknown.

The origin of this receptor is a human donor with melanoma. The chain carries TRBV6-5 and TRBJ1-3; D perhaps matches TRBD1 (6 bases). CDR3 nucleotide sequence: TGTGCCAGCAGTCCCCAAACAGGGTATGGAAACACCATATATTTT. Translation gives CASSPQTGYGNTIYF.